This T cell receptor (beta chain) stems from a study of OX40 agonist ivuxolimab in advanced cancers. About the research overall: Treatment received earlier with anti-PD-1, anti-PD-L1 or anti-CTLA-4 agents was allowed, and over 30% had some.

From germline, CDR1 is SGHVS and CDR2 FNYEAQ. The CDR3 is made up of 22 amino acids. The J segment lost 2 bases and the V segment lost 3 bases, leaving 23 bases of the junction unmatched. Clones were read by immunoSEQ multiplex PCR, and TCRdb kept only the in-frame ones, dropping some. Seen here are 65,000 to 100,000 clones, about 86% observed once, and the top ten hold approximately 7%. The chain employs TRBV7-6 and TRBJ2-7, with TRBD2 matching over 12 bases. This clonotype was sampled from an adult with an advanced solid tumor such as melanoma, head and neck, liver or kidney cancer. Sequencing was performed on CD4+ or CD8+ T cells sorted from blood, taken in a trial of the OX40 agonist ivuxolimab. CDR3 region: CASSFANRTRDRSSGRAYEQYF. The CDR3 bases are TGTGCCAGCAGCTTTGCCAATCGGACCCGGGACAGGTCTAGCGGGAGGGCCTACGAGCAGTACTTC.